Each of the 29 T cell receptor beta chains below was sequenced from the same sample in a study of graft-versus-host responses after intestinal transplantation. The data were produced by immunoSEQ multiplex PCR, yet TCRdb's version contains in-frame clones alone and is incomplete. Among more than 10,000 clones listed, roughly a third were seen once. Sample: alloreactive CD4+ T cells from a mixed lymphocyte reaction culture, taken before transplantation. Subset of the sample: CFSE-low proliferating T cells sorted from roughly 6-day pre-transplant mixed lymphocyte reaction (GvH or HvG direction). Receptors originate from a human patient who was an organ donor for intestinal transplantation.

This clone was picked up many times. J is TRBJ2-5 and V is TRBV5-1; 8 bases map to TRBD2. Looked up from germline, CDR1 is SGHRS and CDR2 is YFSETQ. This CDR3 region has 14 residues. After removal of 3 bases from V and 3 bases from J, the junction contained 4 bases not matched to a gene. The CDR3 DNA reads TGCGCCAGCAGCTCGGGGGGGGGCGAAGAGACCCAGTACTTC. This translates into CASSSGGGEETQYF.

J is TRBJ1-2 and V is TRBV6-9; TRBD1 matches at 7 bases. CDR1 is MNHGY and CDR2 is SVAAGI in the germline V gene. With 3 bases clipped from V and 4 bases from J, the junction kept 2 bases outside the gene matches. The CDR3 runs 13 residues. CDR3 protein: CASSYGQAYGYTF. CDR3 bases: TGTGCCAGCAGTTACGGACAGGCCTATGGCTACACCTTC.

This chain links TRBV28 with TRBJ1-2, with 7 bases fitting TRBD1. J lost 4 bases, V lost 4 bases, and 0 bases had no gene match. Germline CDR1 and CDR2: MDHEN and SYDVKM. The CDR3 length is 12 residues. The CDR3, as DNA: TGTGCCAGCAGTTGGACAGGCTATGGCTACACCTTC. Residues: CASSWTGYGYTF.

This clone was counted once. This CDR3 reads CASSLAGARSTEAFF. DNA of the CDR3: TGTGCCAGCAGCTTAGCGGGGGCCCGGAGCACTGAAGCTTTCTTT. The chain recombines TRBV7-9 with TRBJ1-1; perhaps TRBD1 as D (6 bases). Per the germline V gene, CDR1 is SEHNR and CDR2 is FQNEAQ (reference sequence). V lost 0 bases and J 4 bases, leaving 12 bases between the germline ends. The CDR3 is made up of 15 amino acids.

This clone is medium-sized by share. The chain has TRBV4-3 and TRBJ2-2, with a possible D match to TRBD1 (6 bases). The CDR3 length is 13 residues. V shed 3 bases and J shed 6 bases, with 8 bases lying between them. CDR1 is LGHNA, CDR2 YSLEER, per germline. CDR3 protein: CASSQYRAGELFF. The DNA for the CDR3 is TGCGCCAGCAGCCAGTACAGGGCCGGGGAGCTGTTTTTT.

This chain links TRBV27 with TRBJ1-2, with 7 positions matching TRBD1. Germline CDR1 is MNHEY and CDR2 is SMNVEV (reference sequence). The CDR3 spans 13 residues. Losses at the gene ends were 2 bases for V and 8 bases for J; bases not matched to a gene: 5. DNA for the CDR3: TGTGCCAGCAGTTTAACAGGGGCGGGAGGCTACACCTTC. This translates into CASSLTGAGGYTF.

This clone was recorded a few times. V usage is TRBV19 and J usage is TRBJ1-2; a weak D match, TRBD1 (6 bases). Deletions cut 3 bases from V and 0 bases from J, with 11 bases between. The CDR3 length is 15 residues. The germline gives CDR1 LNHDA, CDR2 SQIVND (reference sequence). This chain's CDR3 is CASSMQGRANYGYTF. CDR3 nucleotide sequence: TGTGCCAGTAGTATGCAGGGGCGAGCTAACTATGGCTACACCTTC.

This chain joins TRBV27 and TRBJ2-4; TRBD1 matches 7 bases. This CDR3 is built from 17 residues. Germline assignment: CDR1 MNHEY and CDR2 SMNVEV (reference sequence). V was clipped by 4 bases and J by 2 bases; unmatched bases: 11. The CDR3: CASSYSGTDGPKNIQYF. Here the CDR3 DNA reads TGTGCCAGCAGTTACTCCGGGACAGACGGGCCCAAAAACATTCAGTACTTC.

The rearrangement links TRBV28 to TRBJ2-7; a weak D match, TRBD1 (6 bases). CDR3 length: 15 amino acids. The V end lost 7 bases, the J end lost 3 bases, and 19 bases lay between the germline ends. Germline values: CDR1 MDHEN, CDR2 SYDVKM. The CDR3 loop reads CASTHKGGRGYEQYF. CDR3 coding DNA: TGTGCCAGCACCCACAAGGGCGGCAGGGGCTACGAGCAGTACTTC. Combining the CDR3 with reference TRBV28 and TRBJ2-7 gives the whole variable domain DVKVTQSSRYLVKRTGEKVFLECVQDMDHENMFWYRQDPGLGLRLIYFSYDVKMKEKGDIPEGYSVSREKKERFSLILESASTNQTSMYLCASTHKGGRGYEQYFGPGTRLTVT.

In this sample, this clone is medium-sized. V usage is TRBV18 and J usage is TRBJ1-5; TRBD1 agrees at 7 bases. The V gene's germline CDR1 is KGHSH and CDR2 LQKENI. The junction had 8 bases not matched to a gene; V was cut back by 3 bases and J by 6 bases. The CDR3 totals 15 residues. CDR3 protein: CASSPETTGRQPQHF. As DNA, the CDR3 is TGTGCCAGCTCACCGGAGACGACAGGGCGTCAGCCCCAGCATTTT.

This chain links TRBV4-1 with TRBJ2-7; possibly TRBD2 for D (6 bases). CDR1 is MGHRA and CDR2 is YSYEKL in the germline V gene. This CDR3 spans 18 amino acids. Trimming took 0 bases from V and 0 from J, leaving 18 bases between them. The CDR3 loop is CASSQEFRGRGGSYEQYF. The CDR3 DNA reads TGCGCCAGCAGCCAAGAGTTCCGCGGGCGGGGTGGCTCCTACGAGCAGTACTTC.

This clone was found a few times. V gene TRBV4-1 combines with J gene TRBJ2-1; 8 positions match TRBD2. V was pared by 3 bases and J by 2 bases, with 9 bases of the junction left unmatched. Germline CDR1 MGHRA, CDR2 YSYEKL. The CDR3 is 17 residues long. The CDR3 here is CASSQRNSGETYNEQFF. The CDR3 DNA is TGCGCCAGCAGCCAGAGGAATAGCGGGGAGACCTACAATGAGCAGTTCTTC.

The chain is built from TRBV23-1 and TRBJ2-3, with a weak D call TRBD1 (6 bases). TRBV23-1 is an ORF; its function is uncertain. The CDR3 runs to 18 residues. V shed 0 bases and J shed 2 bases, with 18 bases lying between them. The CDR3 is CASSQSGTTWGLTDTQYF. The CDR3 coding sequence is TGCGCCAGCAGTCAATCGGGAACAACTTGGGGGCTCACAGATACGCAGTATTTT.

DNA of the CDR3: TGTGCCAGCAGCACAGGGCGGAACTATGGCTACACCTTC. It is translated as CASSTGRNYGYTF. The V and J genes are TRBV6-1 and TRBJ1-2; possible D gene TRBD1, 6 bases. Trimming removed 6 bases from V and 2 bases from J, with 10 bases in between. This CDR3 is built from 13 residues. In germline, CDR1 is MNHNS, CDR2 SASEGT.

The rearrangement links TRBV7-3 to TRBJ2-2; tentatively, D is TRBD1 (5 bases). This CDR3 comprises 19 residues. V lost 1 base and J 2 bases, leaving 20 bases between the germline ends. Germline loops: CDR1 SGHTA, CDR2 FQGTGA. In DNA, the CDR3 is TGTGCCAGCAGCTTAAGGTTGGGGTGGGGCGAAAAAAACACCGGGGAGCTGTTTTTT. Translation: CASSLRLGWGEKNTGELFF.

The chain joins TRBV9 to TRBJ1-5; possibly TRBD1 for D (5 bases). Germline V gives CDR1 SGDLS, CDR2 YYNGEE. Trimming shortened V by 0 bases and J by 1 base, and 5 bases separated the two germline ends. CDR3 length: 14 amino acids. The CDR3 DNA reads TGTGCCAGCAGCGTAGGGGGCAGCAATCAGCCCCAGCATTTT. Its protein product is CASSVGGSNQPQHF.

The chain is built from TRBV7-3 and TRBJ1-4; possible D gene TRBD1, 6 bases. This CDR3 has 16 residues. The V and J ends lost 8 bases and 4 bases respectively, with 20 bases between them. Germline V lookup: CDR1 SGHTA, CDR2 FQGTGA. In DNA, the CDR3 is TGTGCCAGCCGCCAACCGAGGGGACACCTTAATGAAAAACTGTTTTTT. Protein sequence: CASRQPRGHLNEKLFF.

This clone was observed a few times. This rearrangement joins TRBV9 to TRBJ1-2; D gene uncertain. The CDR3 spans 14 residues. The germline V gene has CDR1 SGDLS and CDR2 YYNGEE. The V end lost 0 bases, the J end lost 3 bases, and 9 bases lay between the germline ends. The CDR3 coding sequence is TGTGCCAGCAGCGTAGGCAGAGGAGACTATGGCTACACCTTC. This encodes CASSVGRGDYGYTF.

In its sample, this clone was seen a few times. This chain links TRBV5-4 with TRBJ2-7; weak D call: TRBD1 (6 bases). This CDR3 is built from 15 residues. Trimming removed 9 bases at V and 3 bases at J, with 22 bases between. Germline CDR1 SGHNT, CDR2 YYREEE (reference sequence). The CDR3 sequence: CATARMRQDHYEQYF. The CDR3 DNA reads as TGTGCCACCGCCCGGATGAGACAGGACCACTACGAGCAGTACTTC. Drawing the rest from reference TRBV5-4 and TRBJ2-7, the complete variable domain is ETGVTQSPTHLIKTRGQQVTLRCSSQSGHNTVSWYQQALGQGPQFIFQYYREEENGRGNFPPRFSGLQFPNYSSELNVNALELDDSALYLCATARMRQDHYEQYFGPGTRLTVT.

This clone showed up just a few times. This chain uses TRBV4-1 with TRBJ2-7; D might be TRBD2 (6 bases). V lost 5 bases and J lost 1, with 12 bases in between. The germline CDR1 and CDR2 sequences are MGHRA and YSYEKL. CDR3 length: 14 amino acids. This CDR3 reads CASSESGGSYEQYF. CDR3 in DNA: TGCGCCAGCAGCGAATCCGGGGGTTCCTACGAGCAGTACTTC.

This clone was picked up a small number of times. The chain carries TRBV4-2 and TRBJ2-7, with 9 bases that match TRBD2. Germline V gene sequence: CDR1 LGHNA, CDR2 YNFKEQ. The CDR3 consists of 17 residues. V dropped 5 bases and J dropped 0; count of bases not matched to a gene: 11. For the CDR3, the DNA is TGTGCCAGCAGCTCCCTGGGTAGCGGGGGAAGCTCCTACGAGCAGTACTTC. Amino acids: CASSSLGSGGSSYEQYF.

This clone was seen only a few times. V is TRBV6-8 and J is TRBJ1-2, with TRBD1 identical over 7 bases. The length of the CDR3 is 13 residues. Germline CDR1 MNHGY, CDR2 SAAAGT. The trim removed 2 bases at V and 4 bases at J, leaving 1 base unmatched. The CDR3 reads CASSYGQAYGYTF. CDR3 nucleotides: TGTGCCAGCAGTTACGGACAGGCCTATGGCTACACCTTC.

This clone is deemed medium-sized. The gene calls are TRBV7-3 and TRBJ2-6; no reliable D call. The V end was cut by 5 bases, the J end by 0 bases, with 5 bases between. CDR1 and CDR2 (germline): SGHTA, FQGTGA. This CDR3 region has 14 residues. CDR3 loop: CASSPFSGANVLTF. CDR3 bases: TGTGCCAGCAGCCCCTTCTCTGGGGCCAACGTCCTGACTTTC.

This clone was detected only a few times. The rearrangement links TRBV28 to TRBJ1-6, with a possible D match to TRBD1 (6 bases). Germline values: CDR1 MDHEN, CDR2 SYDVKM. V lost 5 bases and J 2 bases, leaving 16 bases between the germline ends. CDR3 size: 17 residues. This CDR3 is CASSPGTPTPYNSPLHF. DNA for the CDR3: TGTGCCAGCAGTCCGGGGACACCGACTCCCTATAATTCACCCCTCCACTTT. The entire variable domain, with the rest obtained from reference TRBV28 and TRBJ1-6, is as follows: DVKVTQSSRYLVKRTGEKVFLECVQDMDHENMFWYRQDPGLGLRLIYFSYDVKMKEKGDIPEGYSVSREKKERFSLILESASTNQTSMYLCASSPGTPTPYNSPLHFGNGTRLTVT.

This clone is labeled medium-sized. This sequence joins TRBV5-1 and TRBJ1-2; 9 bases map to TRBD1. Losses at the gene ends were 2 bases for V and 9 bases for J; bases not matched to a gene: 5. Germline CDR1 reads SGHRS; CDR2 reads YFSETQ. The CDR3 is made up of 13 amino acids. The CDR3, as DNA: TGCGCCAGCAGCTTAGGGACAGGGTCGAGCTACACCTTC. Its translation: CASSLGTGSSYTF.

This clone has just one count. This chain links TRBV19 with TRBJ1-5; D gene uncertain. Looked up from germline, CDR1 is LNHDA and CDR2 is SQIVND (reference sequence). V dropped 7 bases and J dropped 6 bases, with 19 bases sitting between them. The CDR3 has 15 amino acids. The CDR3 DNA follows: TGTGCCAGTACTCCCGTGGGGAGAGGAGGTCAGCCCCAGCATTTT. Translation: CASTPVGRGGQPQHF.

V is TRBV4-2 and J is TRBJ2-7; D may be TRBD2 (7 bases). The CDR3 extends over 13 amino acids. V lost 0 bases to trimming and J lost 6 bases, with 9 bases between them. The germline gives CDR1 LGHNA, CDR2 YNFKEQ. CDR3 DNA: TGTGCCAGCAGCCAAGACGGGGGGCGCGAGCAGTACTTC. It encodes CASSQDGGREQYF.

This clone has more than one count but fewer than ten. The junction shows a germline mismatch at one end, possibly a read error. This sequence joins TRBV7-2 and TRBJ2-7; unclear D gene. Germline loops: CDR1 SGHTA, CDR2 FQGNSA. This CDR3 has 13 amino acids. The CDR3 spells CASSHPREYEQYF. DNA for the CDR3: TGCGCCAGCAGCCATCCTAGAGAATACGAGCAGTACTTC.

The sample holds a few counts of this clone. V usage is TRBV7-9 and J usage is TRBJ1-2, with 7 bases identical to TRBD1. This CDR3 has 15 residues. V trimming: 1 base; J trimming: 2 bases; junction bases outside the gene matches: 4. Germline V gene data show CDR1 as SEHNR and CDR2 as FQNEAQ (reference sequence). CDR3 sequence (DNA): TGTGCCAGCAGCTTAGGACAGGGACGGAACTATGGCTACACCTTC. Residues: CASSLGQGRNYGYTF.